The sequence of this TCR beta chain was determined in a study of T cells expressing NK-cell markers (dated by TCRdb to 2020 to 2021). General notes on the study: Under 10 donors provided sorted CD3+CD56+NKG2C+, CD3+CD56+NKG2C- and CD3+CD56-NKG2C+ T-cell subsets, whose TCR beta-chain repertoires were profiled. The eight sequenced donors were randomly selected healthy volunteers, three men and five women. Illumina HiSeq 2000/2500, MiSeq or NextSeq was used to sequence libraries as 2 x 150 bp reads. Among the eight sequenced donors, only one was HCMV-seronegative, while the other seven were HCMV-seropositive.

Notes on this clonotype: No antigen is known for it.

HCMV serostatus was determined by detecting HCMV-specific IgG in serum with a commercial ELISA kit. Peripheral blood mononuclear cells were isolated from blood by Ficoll density gradient centrifugation. The instrument was an Illumina HiSeq 2000. 5'RACE template switching, by which a universal primer site and unique molecular identifiers were added, was used to make TCR beta cDNA libraries. Priming for cDNA synthesis came from the TCR beta constant segment, and two successive PCR amplification steps followed. The authors processed their data as follows. MIGEC was used to demultiplex reads and group reads by UMI, and MiTCR was used to assemble and quantify clonotypes. Only TCR cDNA sequences supported by at least two reads were kept to exclude erroneous sequences. Downstream repertoire analysis used the tcR package, and clonotypes were matched across fractions by CDR3 nucleotide sequence plus V segment. VDJmatch was used to annotate antigen specificity against VDJdb, with one amino acid substitution in CDR3 permitted. TCRdb reprocessed the reads and assigns one entry to each CDR3 protein sequence, leaving out DNA. TCRdb's processing, not the authors' own work, is the source of the V and J calls. The table for this sample lists some 110,000 distinct CDR3 sequences. The biggest ten clones account for less than 20% of the sample.

What the authors observed across the whole study: It remained unclear whether the expanded NKG2C-expressing T cell clones were specific for HCMV antigens. Those dominant clonotypes were again the most abundant among CD3+CD56-NKG2C+ cells in a few donors, at roughly 28.3-65%. For five or six donors, the dominant CD3+CD56+NKG2C+ clonotypes were among the top 10 CD8+ clonotypes and accounted for 1.0-7.0% of CD8+ T cells.

CDR1 and CDR2 (SEHNR, FQNEAQ) derive from the germline V gene (reference sequence). There are 14 amino acids in the CDR3, from cysteine to phenylalanine inclusive. Only the protein is on record. Here the chain combines TRBV7-9 and TRBJ2-5; no DNA is available, so the TRBD2 call from TCRdb remains unchecked. The sequence derives from a woman between 18 and 70 years old in good health. What was sequenced was blood T cells: a sorted CD56 or NKG2C T cell subset, CD4+ or CD8+ T cells, or bulk PBMC T cells (not recorded which). This receptor has the CDR3 CASSPYSPTETQYF.